Listed below are T cell receptor beta chains from one sample, sequenced in a study of tumor-infiltrating lymphocytes in primary liver carcinoma. TCRdb processed the multiplex PCR reads anew with MiXCR; each CDR3 protein has one entry. The profile shows some 110,000 distinct CDR3 sequences, 55% to 75% of them singletons. Sequencing was carried out using liver tumor tissue from sampling region 3. These TCRs come from a woman in her sixties with primary liver carcinoma and hepatitis B virus infection. Both conserved end residues are trimmed from each CDR3.

v_gene,CDR3aa
TRBV11-2,ASSLRLAMGNEQY
TRBV2,ASSVNSNQPQH
TRBV12-3/TRBV12-4,ASSPNLAGGPNKQF
TRBV5-1,ASSNLGVNTGELF
TRBV11-2,ASSLVAGPSYEQF
TRBV13,ASSSGAGTEEKLF
TRBV28,ASSPTQLYGYT
TRBV19,ASSPDRGGYEQF
TRBV7-9,ASSLNIGGVTDTQY
TRBV6-5,ASSSRGGASGYT
TRBV29-1,SVVGVLVTEETQY
TRBV5-6,ASSLGFVGGNEQF
TRBV18,ASSPPRGLSGNTIY
TRBV19,ASSPRHLLYGYT
TRBV5-1,PSSAERALKY
TRBV11-2,ASSRQAWSVVTGELF
TRBV2,ASTESGAGTGQF
TRBV5-6,ASSLVRDRVPY
TRBV29-1,SVGGGGYEKLF
TRBV11-2,ASTRSWGGGSCYT
TRBV30,AWSEGQGHQPQH
TRBV5-4,ASSLDSVHEQY
TRBV11-2,ASRTGSDTGELF
TRBV29-1,NVDGYSSNTGELF
TRBV29-1,SVGDRILTDAQY
TRBV29-1,SVMLGDTEAF
TRBV11-2,ASSRLGETQY
TRBV7-9,ASSLEGQYNKQF
TRBV11-1,ASSLNRFPWTGTHMYIDEQF
TRBV11-3,AGSLGQGWRAGYNKQF
TRBV29-1,SVEDGIVNTEGF
TRBV6-6,AGSDTQYTEAF
TRBV12-3/TRBV12-4,ASNLTGGNTQY
TRBV11-1,TSSFSDRVRDGYI
TRBV6-6,ASSYGELAVQNIQY